The 2 T cell receptor beta chains in this list originate from one sample, sequenced in a study of a mutant IDH1 vaccine in newly diagnosed glioma. Their antigens remain unidentified. This sample's time point: week 11, during vaccination. Vaccinated patients received 300 ug of mutant IDH1 20-mer peptide per dose, with topical imiquimod. TCRdb's table, derived via immunoSEQ multiplex PCR, lists solely in-frame clones and lacks some. The table has around 62,000 clones, 89% seen once; the top ten hold more than 1.5%. The input for sequencing was PBMCs, taken from a glioma patient whose treatment included an IDH1 peptide vaccine. These receptors originate from a middle-aged man with glioma.

The chain is built from TRBV19 and TRBJ1-6, with D unclear. The length of the CDR3 is 14 residues. The germline gives CDR1 LNHDA, CDR2 SQIVND (reference sequence). Trimming left V 5 bases short and J 8 bases short, with 13 bases between. CDR3 bases: TGTGCCAGTAGTGTAAGGGTAGACGATTCACCCCTCCACTTT. As protein: CASSVRVDDSPLHF.

The CDR3: CASNHRYSNQPQHF. CDR3 DNA: TGCGCCAGCAACCACAGGTATAGCAATCAGCCCCAGCATTTT. V usage is TRBV4-1 and J usage is TRBJ1-5, with D tentatively TRBD1 (5 bases). The CDR3 runs 14 residues. Germline V gives CDR1 MGHRA, CDR2 YSYEKL. Trimming pared 7 bases from V and 0 bases from J, leaving 10 bases between.